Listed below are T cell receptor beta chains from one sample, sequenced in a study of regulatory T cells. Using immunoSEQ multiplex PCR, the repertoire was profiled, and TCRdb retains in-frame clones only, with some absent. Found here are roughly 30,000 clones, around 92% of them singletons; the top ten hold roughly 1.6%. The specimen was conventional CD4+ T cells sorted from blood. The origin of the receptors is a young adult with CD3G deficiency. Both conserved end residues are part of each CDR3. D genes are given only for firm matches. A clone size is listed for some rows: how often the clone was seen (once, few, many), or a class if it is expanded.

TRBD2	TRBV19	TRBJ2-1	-	TGTGCCAGTAGTACCGGACTAGCGGGAGCAGGTATCTTC	CASSTGLAGAGIF
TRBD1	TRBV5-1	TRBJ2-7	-	TGCGCCAGCAGCATCGAGGGACAGACCTCTGATGAGCAGTACTTC	CASSIEGQTSDEQYF
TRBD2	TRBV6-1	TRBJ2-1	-	TGTGCCAGCAGTGACACTAGCGGGGGACAGTTCTTC	CASSDTSGGQFF
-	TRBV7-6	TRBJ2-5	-	TGTGCCAGCAGCTTGGGACTGACTCAAGAGACCCAGTACTTC	CASSLGLTQETQYF
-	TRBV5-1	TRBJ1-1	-	TGCGCCAGCAGCTTGCGGCAGGGGTGGGTCGCTTTCTTT	CASSLRQGWVAFF
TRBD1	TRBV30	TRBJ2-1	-	TGTGCCTGGACGACAGGGGGCAACTACAATGAGCAGTTCTTC	CAWTTGGNYNEQFF
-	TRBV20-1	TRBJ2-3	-	TGCAGTGTGGCAGGGATTAATACGCAGTATTTT	CSVAGINTQYF
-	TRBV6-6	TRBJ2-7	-	TGTGCCAGCAGCCCGACAGCATACGAGCAGTACTTC	CASSPTAYEQYF
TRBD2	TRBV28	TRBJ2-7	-	TGTGCCAGCAGTTTGAGCGGGAAGATCCCTACGTCCGAGCAGTACTTC	CASSLSGKIPTSEQYF
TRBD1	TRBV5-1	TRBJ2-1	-	TGCGCCAGCAGCGCCCAAAGAAGACAGGGCATCCATGAGCAGTTCTTC	CASSAQRRQGIHEQFF
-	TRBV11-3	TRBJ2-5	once	TGTGCCAGCAGTAAAAATAGGGAGACCCAGTACTTC	CASSKNRETQYF